Shown below are 19 T cell receptor beta chains from a single sample sequenced in a study of cytomegalovirus exposure and HLA in healthy donors (dated by TCRdb to 2016 to 2017). Libraries were prepared through the immunoSEQ multiplex PCR assay. For the multiplex PCR, a mixture combining 60 forward primers for TCR Vbeta segments and 13 reverse primers for TCR Jbeta segments was used. TCRdb re-hosts the immuneACCESS table, in-frame sequences only. Its copies lack some clones; in the studies checked, an unresolved V gene accounts for under half of them, and the cause for the rest is not known. Counted in this sample were approximately 150,000 clones; roughly 80% of them appeared once. Around 2.5% of the sample goes to the ten largest clones. Sequencing input: PBMCs. Every receptor here comes from a female donor in good health and CMV-seronegative.

The chain combines TRBV5-1 with TRBJ1-1, with 7 bases fitting TRBD1. From germline, CDR1 is SGHRS and CDR2 YFSETQ. With 4 bases clipped from V and 5 bases from J, the junction kept 8 bases outside the gene matches. The CDR3 is 14 amino acids. The CDR3 loop reads CASSPSTGRTEAFF. As DNA, the CDR3 is TGCGCCAGCAGCCCCTCGACAGGGAGGACTGAAGCTTTCTTT.

The gene calls are TRBV7-2 and TRBJ2-5; TRBD2 matches at 8 bases. This CDR3 spans 16 amino acids. The germline CDR1 and CDR2 sequences are SGHTA and FQGNSA. V gave up 4 bases and J gave up 5 bases; unmatched junction bases: 12. The CDR3 nucleotides read TGTGCCAGCAGCTCCCCCCTTAAGCGGGGGATGGAGACCCAGTACTTC. Translation gives CASSSPLKRGMETQYF.

The chain employs TRBV5-8 and TRBJ2-2, with 8 bases aligning to TRBD2. This CDR3 is built from 19 residues. Unmatched junction bases numbered 13, after V lost 0 bases and J lost 3 bases. Germline V gene data show CDR1 as SGHTS and CDR2 as YDEGEE. CDR3 nucleotides: TGTGCCAGCAGCTTGGGGTACCCTGGAGCGGGAGAGGACACCGGGGAGCTGTTTTTT. This codes for CASSLGYPGAGEDTGELFF.

The rearrangement links TRBV4-1 to TRBJ2-7, with D tentatively TRBD1 (5 bases). Germline V gene lookup returns CDR1 MGHRA and CDR2 YSYEKL. The CDR3 has 15 residues. V shed 0 bases and J shed 4 bases, with 13 bases lying between them. The CDR3 here is CASSQDVGAVYEQYF. DNA for the CDR3: TGCGCCAGCAGCCAAGATGTTGGGGCGGTTTACGAGCAGTACTTC.

V and J are TRBV6-1 and TRBJ2-1; 12 nucleotides agree with TRBD2. CDR1 is MNHNS and CDR2 is SASEGT in the germline V gene. The J segment lost 8 bases and the V segment lost 2 bases, leaving 4 bases of the junction unmatched. The CDR3 runs to 15 residues. The CDR3 here is CASSETSGGIDEQFF. CDR3 DNA: TGTGCCAGCAGTGAAACTAGCGGGGGGATCGATGAGCAGTTCTTC.

The chain combines TRBV6-5 with TRBJ1-4, with D hard to call. V shed 0 bases and J shed 11 bases, with 10 bases lying between them. This CDR3 region has 13 residues. CDR1 is MNHEY, CDR2 SVGAGI, per germline. The CDR3 loop reads CASSYSPAGKLFF. The CDR3 region has the DNA TGTGCCAGCAGTTACTCGCCCGCGGGTAAACTGTTTTTT.

This clone is medium-sized within its sample. V is TRBV2 and J is TRBJ1-2; maybe TRBD1 (5 bases). CDR3 size: 11 residues. Germline CDR1 is SNHLY and CDR2 is FYNNEI. Trimming stripped 6 bases from V and 7 bases from J, with 9 bases between. The CDR3, as DNA: TGTGCCAGCAGGGGGGAGGGTGGCTACACCTTC. It codes for CASRGEGGYTF.

This chain uses TRBV4-2 with TRBJ1-1; D is possibly TRBD1 (5 bases). V gave up 4 bases and J gave up 12 bases, with 21 bases separating them. CDR3 size: 14 residues. The germline V gene encodes CDR1 LGHNA and CDR2 YNFKEQ. The CDR3 spells CASSPDVRAGGPFF. The CDR3 DNA follows: TGTGCCAGCAGCCCCGACGTCAGGGCAGGTGGGCCTTTCTTT.

J is TRBJ2-3 and V is TRBV13, with TRBD2 matching 8 bases. CDR3 length: 19 residues. Per germline, CDR1 PRHDT and CDR2 FYEKMQ (reference sequence). Trimming at V came to 5 bases and at J to 0 bases, leaving 16 bases not matched to a gene. The CDR3 region is CASSPEPGWKRESTDTQYF. The CDR3 coding sequence is TGTGCCAGCAGCCCCGAACCAGGGTGGAAGCGGGAGAGCACAGATACGCAGTATTTT.

The V and J genes are TRBV9 and TRBJ2-2; 8 nucleotides align to TRBD2. Germline CDR1 reads SGDLS; CDR2 reads YYNGEE. Germline trimming cut 0 bases from V and 1 base from J; bases unmatched to any gene: 2. The CDR3 contains 16 residues. CDR3 nucleotide sequence: TGTGCCAGCAGCGTAGGACTAGCGCTGAACACCGGGGAGCTGTTTTTT. Translating it yields CASSVGLALNTGELFF.

The chain links TRBV5-1 to TRBJ2-7, with 10 bases fitting TRBD1. CDR1 is SGHRS, CDR2 YFSETQ, per germline. Trimming at V came to 10 bases and at J to 5 bases, leaving 12 bases not matched to a gene. The CDR3 has 14 amino acids. CDR3 protein: CACSPGDRGHEQYF. Here the CDR3 DNA reads TGCGCCTGTTCACCGGGGGACAGGGGTCACGAGCAGTACTTC.

CDR3: CASSSNQGANTEAFF. Written as DNA, the CDR3 is TGTGCCAGCAGTTCTAATCAGGGGGCGAACACTGAAGCTTTCTTT. The chain couples TRBV28 to TRBJ1-1, with 8 positions matching TRBD1. Unmatched junction bases numbered 5, after V lost 4 bases and J lost 1 base. The germline V gene has CDR1 MDHEN and CDR2 SYDVKM. There are 15 residues in the CDR3. Combining the CDR3 with reference TRBV28 and TRBJ1-1 gives the whole variable domain DVKVTQSSRYLVKRTGEKVFLECVQDMDHENMFWYRQDPGLGLRLIYFSYDVKMKEKGDIPEGYSVSREKKERFSLILESASTNQTSMYLCASSSNQGANTEAFFGQGTRLTVV.

The chain links TRBV27 to TRBJ2-7, with 8 bases that match TRBD1. Germline lookup yields CDR1 MNHEY and CDR2 SMNVEV (reference sequence). The CDR3 loop spans 11 amino acids. With V trimmed by 8 bases and J by 5 bases, 2 bases remained unmatched. The CDR3 DNA reads as TGTGCCAGCGGACAGGGAAACGAGCAGTACTTC. This sequence encodes CASGQGNEQYF.

V gene TRBV19 combines with J gene TRBJ2-5; the match to TRBD1 covers 8 bases. Losses at the gene ends were 3 bases for V and 3 bases for J; bases not matched to a gene: 3. From germline, CDR1 is LNHDA and CDR2 SQIVND (reference sequence). The CDR3 extends over 14 amino acids. The CDR3 DNA is TGTGCCAGTAGTATCAACAGGGGGGAAGAGACCCAGTACTTC. Its protein product is CASSINRGEETQYF.

The chain combines TRBV5-8 with TRBJ2-2; a possible D gene is TRBD1 (6 bases). Trimming shortened V by 0 bases and J by 5 bases, and 8 bases separated the two germline ends. The CDR3 is 14 residues long. Germline lookup yields CDR1 SGHTS and CDR2 YDEGEE. CDR3 loop: CASSLGDITGELFF. CDR3 nucleotides: TGTGCCAGCAGCTTGGGGGACATAACCGGGGAGCTGTTTTTT. Full variable domain (remainder filled in from reference TRBV5-8 and TRBJ2-2): EAGVTQSPTHLIKTRGQQATLRCSPISGHTSVYWYQQALGLGLQFLLWYDEGEERNRGNFPPRFSGRQFPNYSSELNVNALELEDSALYLCASSLGDITGELFFGEGSRLTVL.

CDR3 in DNA: TGTGCCATCCGAGGCGGGGAGGAGACCCAGTACTTC. It is translated as CAIRGGEETQYF. This rearrangement joins TRBV10-3 to TRBJ2-5; D may be TRBD2 (6 bases). Trimming pared 8 bases from V and 5 bases from J, leaving 12 bases between. Per the germline V gene, CDR1 is ENHRY and CDR2 is SYGVKD. The CDR3 is made up of 12 amino acids.

The chain employs TRBV6-1 and TRBJ1-2, with unresolved D. In germline, CDR1 is MNHNS, CDR2 SASEGT. The CDR3 contains 13 residues. The V end lost 10 bases, the J end lost 6 bases, and 18 bases lay between the germline ends. The DNA of the CDR3 is TGTGCCACCAACCCGGAAGGAGGTAATGGCTACACCTTC. Amino acid sequence: CATNPEGGNGYTF.

The chain employs TRBV19 and TRBJ2-7, with TRBD2 matching over 7 bases. J gave up 3 bases and V 8 bases, and 7 bases lay outside the gene matches. The CDR3 is 13 residues long. CDR1 and CDR2 from the germline V gene are LNHDA and SQIVND (reference sequence). The CDR3 nucleotides read TGTGCCAGTTCCCGGGGGGACGACTACGAGCAGTACTTC. It is translated as CASSRGDDYEQYF. Looking up the rest from reference TRBV19 and TRBJ2-7 gives the full variable domain: DGGITQSPKYLFRKEGQNVTLSCEQNLNHDAMYWYRQDPGQGLRLIYYSQIVNDFQKGDIAEGYSVSREKKESFPLTVTSAQKNPTAFYLCASSRGDDYEQYFGPGTRLTVT.

The gene calls are TRBV5-1 and TRBJ2-7, with D unresolved. Germline V gene sequence: CDR1 SGHRS, CDR2 YFSETQ. Trimming took 0 bases from V and 5 from J, leaving 3 bases between them. The CDR3 is 11 amino acids. The CDR3 DNA reads TGCGCCAGCAGCTTGGGCGACGAGCAGTACTTC. Translating gives CASSLGDEQYF.